A selection of T cell receptor beta chains follows, all from one sample in a study of blood T cell repertoires in COVID-19. Clones were sequenced by immunoSEQ multiplex PCR, and TCRdb holds only the in-frame ones, with some missing. The sample holds about 43,000 clones, 75% to 90% seen once. The specimen was peripheral blood. These receptor sequences come from a woman older than 75 with active COVID-19. Each CDR3 is given with its conserved first and last residue. Fields, in order: clone size, J gene, D gene, V gene, CDR3 DNA, CDR3 protein. The D gene is left open where the match is weak. Some rows have no size entry. The others give once, few or many, or a class for an expanded clone.

>-|TRBJ2-7|-|TRBV19
TGTGCCAGTAGTCCAGATGGAGGGCGACTCGAGCAGTACTTC
CASSPDGGRLEQYF
>-|TRBJ2-4|-|TRBV7-2
TGTGCCAGCAGCCGCGGACAGTTCCCTGGAAACATTCAGTACTTC
CASSRGQFPGNIQYF
>-|TRBJ2-1|-|TRBV6-1
TGTGCCAGCAGTGACGGGACACCCTACAATGAGCAGTTCTTC
CASSDGTPYNEQFF
>-|TRBJ1-5|-|TRBV27
TGTGCCAGCAGCCCACAGGAGATTCATCAGCCCCAGCATTTT
CASSPQEIHQPQHF
>-|TRBJ2-3|TRBD2|TRBV18
TGTGCCAGCTCACCAGCGGGGGGCCTCAGGAATACGCAGTATTTT
CASSPAGGLRNTQYF
>-|TRBJ1-4|-|TRBV3-1/TRBV3-2
TGTGCCAGCACCAAGTCGTTGGGCCTCAATGAAAAACTGTTTTTT
CASTKSLGLNEKLFF
>-|TRBJ1-1|TRBD1|TRBV18
TGTGCCAGCTCACCACAGGGGGCCAACACTGAAGCTTTCTTT
CASSPQGANTEAFF
>-|TRBJ1-4|-|TRBV6-2/TRBV6-3
TGTGCCAGCAGTTACGTCGGGGGAGATGAAAAACTGTTTTTT
CASSYVGGDEKLFF
>-|TRBJ1-2|TRBD1|TRBV19
TGTGCCAGTACCGACAGGGGTATTTGGTCTAACTATGGCTACACCTTC
CASTDRGIWSNYGYTF
>-|TRBJ1-1|-|TRBV7-9
TGTGCCAGCAGCCCCGGCGCCTTGAGGACTGAAGCTTTCTTT
CASSPGALRTEAFF
>-|TRBJ2-5|TRBD2|TRBV7-2
TGTGCCAGCAGCTTGGGACTAGCGGGGGGGCAAGAGACCCAGTACTTC
CASSLGLAGGQETQYF
>-|TRBJ1-2|-|TRBV19
TGTGCCAGTAGCCCAGACGGGGACTATGGCTACACCTTC
CASSPDGDYGYTF
>-|TRBJ1-2|-|TRBV4-3
TGCGCCAGCAGCCCCTCTGGGGGGGGAGTGGGTGGCTACACCTTC
CASSPSGGGVGGYTF
>-|TRBJ1-6|-|TRBV6-2/TRBV6-3
TGTGCCAGCAGTGGACCGCCGGGGACATTCTCCTATAATTCACCCCTCCACTTT
CASSGPPGTFSYNSPLHF
>once|TRBJ2-7|-|TRBV2
TGTGCCAGCATGTTGACGGGTGTCTCCTACGAGCAGTACTTC
CASMLTGVSYEQYF
>once|TRBJ1-2|TRBD1|TRBV2
TGTGCCAGCAGTGAATCACAGGGGGCGGGAGGCTACACCTTC
CASSESQGAGGYTF
>-|TRBJ2-7|-|TRBV9
TGTGCCAGCAGCGCAGGGTACGAGCAGTACTTC
CASSAGYEQYF
>-|TRBJ1-4|-|TRBV27
TGTGCCAGCAGTCTAATCGGGACAAACAATCGTGAAAAACTGTTTTTT
CASSLIGTNNREKLFF
>-|TRBJ1-2|-|TRBV4-2
TGTGCCAGCAGCCAAGATACGGGGGGTGGCTACACCTTC
CASSQDTGGGYTF
>-|TRBJ1-2|-|TRBV28
TGTGCCAGCAGTTTGAAGAAGACACATAACTATGGCTACACCTTC
CASSLKKTHNYGYTF
>-|TRBJ1-2|-|TRBV9
TGTGCCAGCAGCGTATACTCCCTGGGCGGGCAGGACTATGGCTACACCTTC
CASSVYSLGGQDYGYTF
>-|TRBJ2-3|-|TRBV11-2
TGTGCCAGCAGTCACCCCTCTAGCGTTAGCACAGATACGCAGTATTTT
CASSHPSSVSTDTQYF
>-|TRBJ2-2|TRBD1|TRBV24-1
TGTGCCACCAGGGGGTTACAGGGGACCGGGGAGCTGTTTTTT
CATRGLQGTGELFF
>-|TRBJ1-1|TRBD1|TRBV5-1
TGCGCCAGCATAACCGGGACAGGGAACACTGAAGCTTTCTTT
CASITGTGNTEAFF
>-|TRBJ1-1|-|TRBV29-1
TGCAGCACCTGGGGCACCTTGAACACTGAAGCTTTCTTT
CSTWGTLNTEAFF
>-|TRBJ2-2|-|TRBV19
TGTGCCAGTACTTCAGGTGGGAACACCGGGGAGCTGTTTTTT
CASTSGGNTGELFF
>once|TRBJ2-3|TRBD1|TRBV11-3
TGTGCCAGCAGCGGTCCGACAGGGGGCAGAGATACGCAGTATTTT
CASSGPTGGRDTQYF
>-|TRBJ2-3|TRBD1|TRBV10-2
TGCGCCAGCAGTGATCGGACAGGGGGCACAGATACGCAGTATTTT
CASSDRTGGTDTQYF
>-|TRBJ1-5|TRBD1|TRBV11-3
TGTGCCAGCAGCAAGTGGACAGGGCACCAGCCCCAGCATTTT
CASSKWTGHQPQHF
>-|TRBJ2-5|TRBD2|TRBV9
TGTGCCAGCAGCGTAGGTAATAGCGGGGGGGAGACCCAGTACTTC
CASSVGNSGGETQYF
>-|TRBJ1-5|-|TRBV18
TGTGCCAGCTCACGAATACAGGGTCCCCCACAGCATTTT
CASSRIQGPPQHF
>-|TRBJ1-2|TRBD1|TRBV5-1
TGCGCCAGCAGCAGGGACAGCTATGGCTACACCTTC
CASSRDSYGYTF
>once|TRBJ2-7|-|TRBV28
TGTGCCAGCAGTGAACCGGACAGAAAATTCTCCTACGAGCAGTACTTC
CASSEPDRKFSYEQYF
>-|TRBJ1-1|TRBD1|TRBV27
TGTGCCAGCAGTCCCCGGGACAGAGGATTTCCAGAAGCTTTCTTT
CASSPRDRGFPEAFF
>-|TRBJ2-2|-|TRBV2
TGTGCCAGCAACTGGGGCCGGAACACCGGGGAGCTGTTTTTT
CASNWGRNTGELFF